This passage covers 25 T cell receptor beta chains from one sample sequenced in a study of monozygotic twins with inflammatory bowel disease. TCRdb reprocessed the 5' RACE reads; each CDR3 protein has one entry and no DNA is given. The sample's table shows around 400,000 distinct CDR3 sequences. Sample: blood. Receptor source: a human donor with ulcerative colitis or Crohn's disease, or a healthy co-twin of an affected twin (not recorded which).

The V gene is TRBV2, the J gene TRBJ1-2; TCRdb names TRBD1, which stays unverified in the absence of DNA. Germline lookup yields CDR1 SNHLY and CDR2 FYNNEI. The CDR3 runs 13 residues. CDR3 amino acids: CASSIDRDCGYTF. The whole variable domain, remainder taken from reference TRBV2 and TRBJ1-2, is EPEVTQTPSHQVTQMGQEVILRCVPISNHLYFYWYRQILGQKVEFLVSFYNNEISEKSEIFDDQFSVERPDGSNFTLKIRSTKLEDSAMYFCASSIDRDCGYTFGSGTRLTVV.

This CDR3 is CASKLGRDLGEQYF. The chain employs TRBV5-1 and TRBJ2-7; TCRdb gives TRBD2 as the D gene, but with no DNA this cannot be confirmed. The CDR3 spans 14 residues. CDR1 is SGHRS and CDR2 is YFSETQ in the germline V gene. The whole variable domain, filled in from reference TRBV5-1 and TRBJ2-7, reads KAGVTQTPRYLIKTRGQQVTLSCSPISGHRSVSWYQQTPGQGLQFLFEYFSETQRNKGNFPGRFSGRQFSNSRSEMNVSTLELGDSALYLCASKLGRDLGEQYFGPGTRLTVT.

J is TRBJ2-1 and V is TRBV7-9; the D call of TRBD1 rests on TCRdb alone, since no DNA is present to check it. This CDR3 contains 14 residues. Per germline, CDR1 SEHNR and CDR2 FQNEAQ (reference sequence). The CDR3 region is CASSPGTDYNEQFF.

This CDR3 reads CSVKDRVSTDTQYF. J is TRBJ2-3 and V is TRBV29-1. This CDR3 comprises 14 residues. CDR1 and CDR2 (germline): SQVTM, ANQGSEA.

The chain recombines TRBV12-3 or TRBV12-4 with TRBJ1-1; with no DNA, the TCRdb D assignment of TRBD1 cannot be verified. The CDR3 consists of 13 residues. CDR3 sequence: CASAIQGNTEAFF.

The chain is built from TRBV25-1 and TRBJ1-1; TCRdb calls TRBD1, which cannot be checked without DNA. Germline CDR1 MGHDK, CDR2 SYGVNS. This CDR3 contains 13 residues. The CDR3: CASSEPGNTEAFF.

The J gene is TRBJ1-2, the V gene TRBV5-6; TCRdb lists TRBD1, though no DNA is available to test this call. CDR3 length equals 14 residues. Germline V lookup: CDR1 SGHDT, CDR2 YYEEEE. The chain's CDR3 is CASSPRTRIIGYTF.

The chain employs TRBV20-1 and TRBJ2-3; the D call from TCRdb, TRBD2, cannot be confirmed without DNA. CDR3 length: 12 residues. Per germline, CDR1 DFQATT and CDR2 SNEGSKA (reference sequence). CDR3 region: CRPPGLTDTQYF.

V is TRBV4-1 and J is TRBJ2-7. The CDR3 covers 13 residues. The germline V gene has CDR1 MGHRA and CDR2 YSYEKL. This chain's CDR3 is CASSQVSSNEQYF.

The chain recombines TRBV11-1 with TRBJ2-3; the D call of TRBD2 rests on TCRdb alone, since no DNA is present to check it. The CDR3 is 14 residues long. Germline V lookup: CDR1 SGHAT, CDR2 FQDESV (reference sequence). The CDR3 sequence: CASSLSGGTDTQYF.

The chain carries TRBV5-1 and TRBJ1-5; without DNA, the TCRdb call of TRBD1 cannot be checked. CDR1 and CDR2 (germline): SGHRS, YFSETQ. CDR3 length: 15 amino acids. The CDR3 sequence is CASSLAPAGGQPQHF.

The chain recombines TRBV5-6 with TRBJ2-7; the TRBD1 assignment by TCRdb is unverifiable without DNA. Germline CDR1 SGHDT, CDR2 YYEEEE. The CDR3 is made up of 14 amino acids. This CDR3 reads CASSSGTGNYEQYF.

The chain links TRBV7-9 to TRBJ1-4. This CDR3 spans 14 amino acids. Germline V gives CDR1 SEHNR, CDR2 FQNEAQ (reference sequence). CDR3 region: CASRRGRVNEKLFF. Full variable domain (rest looked up from reference TRBV7-9 and TRBJ1-4): DTGVSQNPRHKITKRGQNVTFRCDPISEHNRLYWYRQTLGQGPEFLTYFQNEAQLEKSRLLSDRFSAERPKGSFSTLEIQRTEQGDSAMYLCASRRGRVNEKLFFGSGTQLSVL.

The rearrangement joins TRBV30 to TRBJ2-2. Germline V lookup: CDR1 GTSNPN, CDR2 SVGIG (reference sequence). The CDR3 covers 14 residues. CDR3 sequence: CAWSVSVNTGELFF.

The chain couples TRBV20-1 to TRBJ1-6. The germline gives CDR1 DFQATT, CDR2 SNEGSKA (reference sequence). The CDR3 length is 17 residues. The CDR3 sequence is CSARDQGRSSYNSPLHF.

The rearrangement joins TRBV12-3 or TRBV12-4 to TRBJ1-2; TCRdb gives TRBD1 as the D gene, but with no DNA this cannot be confirmed. CDR3 length: 13 amino acids. The CDR3 here is CASSLVQGDGYTF.

The V call is TRBV5-5, the J call TRBJ1-6; the D call from TCRdb, TRBD1, cannot be confirmed without DNA. Per germline, CDR1 SGHKS and CDR2 YYEKEE (reference sequence). The CDR3 has 16 residues. The CDR3 loop is CASTFDRQGFDLPLHF.

V gene TRBV27 combines with J gene TRBJ2-4; TCRdb designates TRBD1, a call that cannot be tested without DNA. There are 14 residues in the CDR3. Per germline, CDR1 MNHEY and CDR2 SMNVEV (reference sequence). The CDR3 protein is CASSLQGQGNIQYF.

This chain joins TRBV19 and TRBJ2-3; TCRdb returns TRBD1, unconfirmable since there is no DNA. The CDR3 loop spans 15 amino acids. CDR1 is LNHDA and CDR2 is SQIVND in the germline V gene (reference sequence). The CDR3 here is CASSMQGSSTDTQYF.

V gene TRBV6-4 combines with J gene TRBJ2-2; TCRdb calls TRBD1, which cannot be checked without DNA. Germline CDR1 and CDR2: MRHNA and SNTAGT. The CDR3 consists of 13 residues. The CDR3 reads CAVRTGRTGELFF.

The rearrangement links TRBV5-4 to TRBJ2-1; TCRdb selects TRBD2, and the lack of DNA leaves this call unchecked. This CDR3 is 17 amino acids long. Germline values: CDR1 SGHNT, CDR2 YYREEE (reference sequence). CDR3 residues: CASSHPGLGLSYNEQFF.

Here the CDR3 reads CSAREYPGTEAFF. The chain recombines TRBV20-1 with TRBJ1-1; TCRdb's assignment of TRBD1 cannot be checked, as there is no DNA. CDR3 length: 13 residues. Looked up from germline, CDR1 is DFQATT and CDR2 is SNEGSKA (reference sequence).

The chain recombines TRBV20-1 with TRBJ2-3; the D call of TRBD1 rests on TCRdb alone, since no DNA is present to check it. The CDR3 runs 13 residues. The germline V gene has CDR1 DFQATT and CDR2 SNEGSKA (reference sequence). CDR3 loop: CSNDRANTDTQYF.

The chain combines TRBV10-3 with TRBJ1-1; TCRdb names TRBD1, which stays unverified in the absence of DNA. Germline CDR1 ENHRY, CDR2 SYGVKD. This CDR3 has 13 amino acids. Here the CDR3 reads CAISRTENTEAFF.

The chain links TRBV20-1 to TRBJ2-5; without DNA, the TCRdb call of TRBD2 cannot be checked. CDR1 DFQATT and CDR2 SNEGSKA come from the germline V gene (reference sequence). The CDR3 loop spans 14 amino acids. The CDR3 sequence is CSASGLAATETQYF.